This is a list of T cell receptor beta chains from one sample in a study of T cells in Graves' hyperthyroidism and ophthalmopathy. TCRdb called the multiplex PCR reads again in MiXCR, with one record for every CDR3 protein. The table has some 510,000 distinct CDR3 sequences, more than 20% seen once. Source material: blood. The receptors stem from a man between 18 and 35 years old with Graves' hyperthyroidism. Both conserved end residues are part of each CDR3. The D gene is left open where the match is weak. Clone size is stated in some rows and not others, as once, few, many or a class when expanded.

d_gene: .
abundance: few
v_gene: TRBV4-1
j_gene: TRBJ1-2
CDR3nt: TGCGCCAGCAGCCAGCGACACCCTAACTATGGCTACACCTTC
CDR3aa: CASSQRHPNYGYTF

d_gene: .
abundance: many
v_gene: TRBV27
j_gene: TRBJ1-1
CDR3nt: TGTGCCAGTCGGTGGACGGCCTACACTGAAGCTTTCTTT
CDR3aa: CASRWTAYTEAFF

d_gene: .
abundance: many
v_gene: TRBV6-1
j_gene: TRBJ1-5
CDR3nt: TGTGCCAGCAAGGGAAGGGCAGAGAGCAATCAGCCCCAGCATTTT
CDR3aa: CASKGRAESNQPQHF

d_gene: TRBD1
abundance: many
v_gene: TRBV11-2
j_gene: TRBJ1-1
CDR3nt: TGTGCCAGCAGTCAACAGGGGGTGAAGAGGTGGGACACTGAAGCTTTCTTT
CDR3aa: CASSQQGVKRWDTEAFF

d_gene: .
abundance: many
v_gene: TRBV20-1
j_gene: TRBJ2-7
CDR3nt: TGCAGTGCTGCGACAGCTACCCTCTACGAGCAGTACTTC
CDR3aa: CSAATATLYEQYF

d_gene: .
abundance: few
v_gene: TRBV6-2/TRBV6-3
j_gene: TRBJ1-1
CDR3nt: TGTGCCAGCAGTTCAGGACCCGACCTGGGCACTGAAGCTTTCTTT
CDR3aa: CASSSGPDLGTEAFF

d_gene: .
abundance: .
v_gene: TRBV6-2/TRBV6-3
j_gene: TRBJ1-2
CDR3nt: TGTGCCAGCAGATACGGACTTGTGGACTATGGCTACACCTTC
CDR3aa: CASRYGLVDYGYTF

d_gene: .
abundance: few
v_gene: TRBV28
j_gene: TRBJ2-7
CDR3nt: TGTGCCAGCAGCCAGCTGAAGTCCTACGAGCAGTACTTC
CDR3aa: CASSQLKSYEQYF

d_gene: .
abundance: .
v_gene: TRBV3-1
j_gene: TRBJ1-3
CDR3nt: TGTGCCAGCAGCCAAGTGAGGGGCATGAGAGACACCATATATTTT
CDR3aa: CASSQVRGMRDTIYF

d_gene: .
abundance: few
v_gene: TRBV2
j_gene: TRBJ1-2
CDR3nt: TGTGCCAGCAGTGCCCATGCGGCTAACTATGGCTACACCTTC
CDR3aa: CASSAHAANYGYTF

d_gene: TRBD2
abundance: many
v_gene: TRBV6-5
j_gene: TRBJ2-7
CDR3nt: TGTGCCAGCATTGTTACACTAGCGGGGGACGAGCAGTACTTC
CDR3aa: CASIVTLAGDEQYF

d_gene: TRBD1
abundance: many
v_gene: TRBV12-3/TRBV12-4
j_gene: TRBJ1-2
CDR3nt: TGTGCCAGCAGTCCCCAGACAGGGGCGGGCTATGGCTACACCTTC
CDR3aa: CASSPQTGAGYGYTF

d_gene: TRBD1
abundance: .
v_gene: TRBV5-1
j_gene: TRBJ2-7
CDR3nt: TGCGCCAGCAGAACCGGGACAGGGGTGTACGAGCAGTACTTC
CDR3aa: CASRTGTGVYEQYF

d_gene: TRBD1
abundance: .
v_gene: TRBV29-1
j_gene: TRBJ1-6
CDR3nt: TGCAGCGTAGAGGGACAGGGTAATTCACCCCTCCACTTT
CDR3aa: CSVEGQGNSPLHF

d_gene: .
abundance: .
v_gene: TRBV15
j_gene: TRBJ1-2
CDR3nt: TGTGCCACCAGCAGAGACCGGCCCGGGACCCGGGTGCATGGCTACACCTTC
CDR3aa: CATSRDRPGTRVHGYTF

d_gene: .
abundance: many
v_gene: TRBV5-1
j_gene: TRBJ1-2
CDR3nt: TGCGCCAGCAGCCTGACAGGCCGGGACTACACCTTC
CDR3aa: CASSLTGRDYTF

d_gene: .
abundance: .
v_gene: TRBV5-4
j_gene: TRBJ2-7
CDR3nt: TGTGCCAGCAGCGCGGAAAGGACAGCCTACGAGCAGTACTTC
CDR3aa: CASSAERTAYEQYF

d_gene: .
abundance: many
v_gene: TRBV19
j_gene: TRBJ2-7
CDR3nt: TGTGCCACCGCGATGGGAGCCGGGCCCTACGAGCAGTACTTC
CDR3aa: CATAMGAGPYEQYF

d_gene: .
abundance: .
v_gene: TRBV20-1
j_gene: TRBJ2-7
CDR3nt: TGCAGTGCAAGGCAGCGAAGTACCTACGAGCAGTACTTC
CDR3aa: CSARQRSTYEQYF